One sample yielded the 27 T cell receptor beta chains listed below, sequenced in a study of cytomegalovirus exposure and HLA in healthy donors. Primers included in the PCR were 60 Vbeta and 13 Jbeta primers. Clones were read by immunoSEQ multiplex PCR, and TCRdb kept only the in-frame ones, dropping some. The sample carries 200,000 to 250,000 clones, approximately 80% recorded once. Sequencing used PBMCs. These receptors were taken from a man aged 30 to 39 in good health and CMV-seronegative.

This clone was counted ten times or more. In DNA, the CDR3 is TGTGCCAGCAGGAAATACAGGGACACGAATGAAAAACTGTTTTTT. It encodes CASRKYRDTNEKLFF. The V gene is TRBV2, the J gene TRBJ1-4, with a weak D call TRBD1 (6 bases). The V gene lost 6 bases and the J gene lost 5 bases, with 16 bases spanning the gap. CDR1 SNHLY and CDR2 FYNNEI come from the germline V gene. The CDR3 is made up of 15 amino acids.

The gene calls are TRBV5-1 and TRBJ1-2; D perhaps matches TRBD1 (6 bases). Germline CDR1 and CDR2: SGHRS and YFSETQ. Trimming took off 3 bases at V and 7 bases at J, with 10 bases between the two ends. The CDR3 is 12 residues long. This CDR3 reads CASSSQGSGYTF. CDR3 DNA sequence: TGCGCCAGCAGCTCACAGGGAAGTGGCTACACCTTC.

V usage is TRBV7-9 and J usage is TRBJ2-7; D possibly corresponds to TRBD1 (5 bases). The ends were cut back, 8 bases at V and 2 bases at J, with 13 bases in the middle. The CDR3 is 13 amino acids. Germline CDR1 and CDR2: SEHNR and FQNEAQ (reference sequence). The CDR3 here is CASQRGTPYEQYF. CDR3 coding DNA: TGTGCCAGCCAAAGGGGCACCCCCTACGAGCAGTACTTC.

V is TRBV5-1 and J is TRBJ1-3; possibly TRBD1 for D (6 bases). Per germline, CDR1 SGHRS and CDR2 YFSETQ. The germline V and J ends were trimmed by 0 bases and 4 bases, with 14 bases remaining between them. The CDR3 is 16 residues long. The chain's CDR3 is CASSLGPRGVGNTIYF. The CDR3 nucleotides read TGCGCCAGCAGCTTGGGCCCCAGGGGCGTCGGAAACACCATATATTTT.

The chain uses TRBV19 and TRBJ2-2; D is unclear. The CDR3 is 12 amino acids. Trimming took 10 bases from V and 1 from J, leaving 7 bases between them. CDR1 LNHDA and CDR2 SQIVND come from the germline V gene (reference sequence). The DNA for the CDR3 is TGTGCCACAGACAAGAACACCGGGGAGCTGTTTTTT. Its protein is CATDKNTGELFF.

The CDR3 sequence: CASSQDIRIETQYF. In DNA, the CDR3 is TGCGCCAGCAGCCAAGACATTAGAATAGAGACCCAGTACTTC. This sequence joins TRBV4-1 and TRBJ2-5; D gene unclear. V lost 0 bases to trimming and J lost 4 bases, with 9 bases between them. The CDR3 length is 14 residues. Germline loops: CDR1 MGHRA, CDR2 YSYEKL.

With respect to this clone: Other DNA sequences in this sample translate to the same CDR3. The chain recombines TRBV28 with TRBJ2-1; possible D gene TRBD2, 7 bases. CDR1 and CDR2 (germline): MDHEN, SYDVKM. The V gene lost 3 bases and the J gene lost 2 bases, with 11 bases spanning the gap. The length of the CDR3 is 15 residues. Here the CDR3 DNA reads TGTGCCAGCAGTTTGGGGGGGGCTGCCTACAATGAGCAGTTCTTC. It specifies CASSLGGAAYNEQFF. Supplemented by reference TRBV28 and TRBJ2-1, the full variable domain reads DVKVTQSSRYLVKRTGEKVFLECVQDMDHENMFWYRQDPGLGLRLIYFSYDVKMKEKGDIPEGYSVSREKKERFSLILESASTNQTSMYLCASSLGGAAYNEQFFGPGTRLTVL.

The chain uses TRBV23-1 and TRBJ1-6, with 8 nucleotides matching TRBD1. TRBV23-1 is assigned to the ORF class and has an uncertain function. With V trimmed by 3 bases and J by 0 bases, 13 bases remained unmatched. The CDR3 length is 20 residues. The chain's CDR3 is CASSHSPPQTGGSYNSPLHF. The CDR3 nucleotides read TGCGCCAGCAGTCACTCCCCTCCCCAAACAGGGGGCTCCTATAATTCACCCCTCCACTTT.

The chain combines TRBV28 with TRBJ1-1; TRBD1 matches at 7 bases. Trimming removed 5 bases from V and 8 bases from J; junction bases left unmatched: 14. CDR1 and CDR2 (germline): MDHEN, SYDVKM. The CDR3 spans 15 residues. CDR3 nucleotide sequence: TGTGCCAGCAGTCCCCACAAGAAAGACAGGGCCGAAGCTTTCTTT. Translated, it gives CASSPHKKDRAEAFF.

The V call is TRBV28, the J call TRBJ1-5, with a tentative D call TRBD1 (5 bases). Trimming pared 3 bases from V and 2 bases from J, leaving 17 bases between. The CDR3 extends over 17 amino acids. Germline assignment: CDR1 MDHEN and CDR2 SYDVKM. This CDR3 reads CASSLSGNQYRNQPQHF. Here the CDR3 DNA reads TGTGCCAGCAGTTTGTCAGGGAACCAATATCGCAATCAGCCCCAGCATTTT.

The chain is built from TRBV29-1 and TRBJ1-5; perhaps TRBD1 as D (5 bases). Germline CDR1 reads SQVTM; CDR2 reads ANQGSEA. The CDR3 consists of 13 residues. V shed 7 bases and J shed 7 bases, with 17 bases lying between them. The CDR3 DNA is TGCAGCGGCCTTTTTGGGGGAGGGCAGCCCCAGCATTTT. Its translation is CSGLFGGGQPQHF.

The CDR3 coding sequence is TGCAGCGTCCGACGCGGGACAGGGGTCCACGAGCAGTACTTC. Amino acids: CSVRRGTGVHEQYF. This sequence joins TRBV29-1 and TRBJ2-7; 10 bases match TRBD1. Germline V gene lookup returns CDR1 SQVTM and CDR2 ANQGSEA. This CDR3 has 14 amino acids. J gave up 5 bases and V 6 bases, and 10 bases lay outside the gene matches.

The gene calls are TRBV2 and TRBJ1-1, with 8 nucleotides matching TRBD1. V trimming: 5 bases; J trimming: 1 base; junction bases outside the gene matches: 3. Germline V gene sequence: CDR1 SNHLY, CDR2 FYNNEI. This CDR3 is built from 14 residues. The CDR3 nucleotides read TGTGCCAGCAGTACGACAGGGGCGAACACTGAAGCTTTCTTT. Its translation: CASSTTGANTEAFF.

Of note for this clone: One end of the junction does not line up with germline, which may come from a read error. The chain is built from TRBV7-3 and TRBJ2-6; 11 bases line up with TRBD1. This CDR3 is built from 14 residues. Germline loops: CDR1 SGHTA, CDR2 FQGTGA. The CDR3 is CASSHGQGASVLTF. Written as DNA, the CDR3 is TGTGCCAGCAGCCACGGACAGGGGGCCAGCGTCCTGACTTTC.

This chain connects TRBV13 to TRBJ2-3, with 10 bases fitting TRBD2. This CDR3 is 17 amino acids long. V shed 3 bases and J 6 bases; nucleotides not matched to a gene: 12. Germline CDR1 and CDR2: PRHDT and FYEKMQ (reference sequence). Here the CDR3 DNA reads TGTGCCAGCAGCTTCACGGTCCAGCGGGGGGGCCCCGATACGCAGTATTTT. This gives the protein CASSFTVQRGGPDTQYF.

This chain uses TRBV5-1 with TRBJ2-5; the match to TRBD1 covers 7 bases. Germline lookup yields CDR1 SGHRS and CDR2 YFSETQ. The junction had 13 bases not matched to a gene; V was cut back by 3 bases and J by 5 bases. This CDR3 spans 16 amino acids. In nucleotides, the CDR3 is TGCGCCAGCAGCTCCCGGGGACAGCGGAATTGGGAGACCCAGTACTTC. Translation: CASSSRGQRNWETQYF.

The V and J genes are TRBV6-6 and TRBJ1-2, with D perhaps matching TRBD1 (6 bases). Germline V gene data show CDR1 as MNHNY and CDR2 as SVGAGI (reference sequence). V was pared by 7 bases and J by 6 bases, with 18 bases between. The CDR3 is 14 residues long. CDR3 region: CASTPSGRGHGYTF. The CDR3 coding sequence is TGTGCCAGCACCCCCTCGGGCAGGGGCCATGGCTACACCTTC.

This chain uses TRBV5-5 with TRBJ2-1, with 7 bases fitting TRBD1. Trimming cost V 4 bases and J 3 bases; bases outside gene matches: 13. The germline gives CDR1 SGHKS, CDR2 YYEKEE (reference sequence). CDR3 length equals 17 residues. The CDR3: CASSLIAGTANYNEQFF. Written as DNA, the CDR3 is TGTGCCAGCAGCCTGATTGCCGGGACAGCCAACTACAATGAGCAGTTCTTC.

The J gene is TRBJ2-7, the V gene TRBV5-8; a possible D gene is TRBD1 (6 bases). V lost 2 bases and J lost 1, with 13 bases in between. The CDR3 covers 15 residues. Per the germline V gene, CDR1 is SGHTS and CDR2 is YDEGEE. Here the CDR3 reads CASSFLRDMSYEQYF. DNA of the CDR3: TGTGCCAGCAGCTTCCTCCGGGACATGTCCTACGAGCAGTACTTC.

The chain carries TRBV28 and TRBJ1-2; TRBD1 matches at 8 bases. This CDR3 contains 12 residues. The V and J ends lost 6 bases and 10 bases, in that order; junction bases with no gene match: 7. Germline values: CDR1 MDHEN, CDR2 SYDVKM. CDR3 in amino acids: CASSNRGRHYTF. Written as DNA, the CDR3 is TGTGCCAGCAGCAACAGGGGGAGGCACTACACCTTC.

The V and J genes are TRBV11-2 and TRBJ1-2; unclear D gene. The germline gives CDR1 SGHAT, CDR2 FQNNGV. V lost 6 bases, J lost 4 bases, and 6 bases lay in between. This CDR3 region has 11 residues. CDR3 nucleotides: TGTGCCAGCAGGGGCAGCTATGGCTACACCTTC. Amino acids: CASRGSYGYTF.

The chain is built from TRBV5-4 and TRBJ1-6; possible D gene TRBD1, 5 bases. This CDR3 is 16 amino acids long. Trimming left V 0 bases short and J 5 bases short, with 12 bases between. Per the germline V gene, CDR1 is SGHNT and CDR2 is YYREEE (reference sequence). CDR3 protein: CASSLGQPADNSPLHF. The CDR3 region has the DNA TGTGCCAGCAGCTTGGGACAGCCGGCGGATAATTCACCCCTCCACTTT.

The V call is TRBV19, the J call TRBJ2-7; 9 nucleotides match TRBD2. There are 14 residues in the CDR3. Germline V gene sequence: CDR1 LNHDA, CDR2 SQIVND (reference sequence). The trim removed 3 bases at V and 2 bases at J, leaving 2 bases unmatched. The CDR3 nucleotides read TGTGCCAGTAGTATGGGCGGGGGGGCCTACGAGCAGTACTTC. Translation: CASSMGGGAYEQYF.

V is TRBV21-1 and J is TRBJ1-1; the D call of TRBD1 is as the table states it, not checked on the DNA. TRBV21-1 is tagged as a pseudogene. This CDR3 contains 18 residues. The CDR3 is CASSHTHTGTAMNTEAFF. The CDR3, as DNA: TGTGCCAGCAGCCACACACACACCGGGACAGCCATGAACACTGAAGCTTTCTTT.

The chain couples TRBV2 to TRBJ1-2, with D perhaps TRBD1 (6 bases). The CDR3 has 13 amino acids. Germline V gene lookup returns CDR1 SNHLY and CDR2 FYNNEI. V lost 7 bases, J lost 8 bases, and 17 bases lay in between. The DNA for the CDR3 is TGTGCCAGCAACCTACAGGGAATAGGGGGCTACACCTTC. Amino acids: CASNLQGIGGYTF.

This clone was counted a few times. The CDR3 region has the DNA TGTGCCAGCATGCCCCGGGACAGGGGGCCGGAACTGTTTTTT. Its protein product is CASMPRDRGPELFF. The rearrangement joins TRBV28 to TRBJ1-4, with 12 bases matching TRBD1. Germline V gene sequence: CDR1 MDHEN, CDR2 SYDVKM. The length of the CDR3 is 14 residues. V was pared by 7 bases and J by 12 bases, with 9 bases of the junction left unmatched.

The chain couples TRBV7-8 to TRBJ1-2; D perhaps matches TRBD1 (5 bases). CDR3 size: 16 residues. Germline V gene lookup returns CDR1 SGHVS and CDR2 FQNEAQ. The V end lost 1 base, the J end lost 4 bases, and 16 bases lay between the germline ends. This CDR3 is CASSLERPGGGYGYTF. CDR3 nucleotide sequence: TGTGCCAGCAGCTTAGAAAGGCCGGGCGGGGGCTATGGCTACACCTTC. The full variable domain, its missing parts supplied by reference TRBV7-8 and TRBJ1-2, is GAGVSQSPRYKVAKRGQDVALRCDPISGHVSLFWYQQALGQGPEFLTYFQNEAQLDKSGLPSDRFFAERPEGSVSTLKIQRTQQEDSAVYLCASSLERPGGGYGYTFGSGTRLTVV.